This TCR beta chain was captured by sequencing in a study of shared clonotypes between healthy human individuals. The study's findings and limits: Since donors were few, the genetic and exposure-history diversity represented was limited. Naive CD4 clonotypes were shared across several donors at roughly 4.6%.

Sequenced by immunoSEQ multiplex PCR; TCRdb stores in-frame clones only, minus some. The sample has about 2 million clones; 95% are singletons. Worth noting for this clone: The antigen is unknown.

The sequenced sample was naive CD4+ T cells sorted from blood. This sample's subset: CD45RA+ positively selected. The source is a man aged 18 to 35 in good health.

The DNA of the CDR3 is TGTGCCAGCAGTTTAGGGTCAGGGAAAAACTACGAGCAGTACTTC. This sequence encodes CASSLGSGKNYEQYF. The V call is TRBV27, the J call TRBJ2-7, with D possibly TRBD1 on 5 matching bases. This CDR3 is 15 amino acids long. V was shortened by 2 bases and J by 3 bases, with 14 bases between the two germline ends. CDR1 and CDR2 (germline): MNHEY, SMNVEV (reference sequence).